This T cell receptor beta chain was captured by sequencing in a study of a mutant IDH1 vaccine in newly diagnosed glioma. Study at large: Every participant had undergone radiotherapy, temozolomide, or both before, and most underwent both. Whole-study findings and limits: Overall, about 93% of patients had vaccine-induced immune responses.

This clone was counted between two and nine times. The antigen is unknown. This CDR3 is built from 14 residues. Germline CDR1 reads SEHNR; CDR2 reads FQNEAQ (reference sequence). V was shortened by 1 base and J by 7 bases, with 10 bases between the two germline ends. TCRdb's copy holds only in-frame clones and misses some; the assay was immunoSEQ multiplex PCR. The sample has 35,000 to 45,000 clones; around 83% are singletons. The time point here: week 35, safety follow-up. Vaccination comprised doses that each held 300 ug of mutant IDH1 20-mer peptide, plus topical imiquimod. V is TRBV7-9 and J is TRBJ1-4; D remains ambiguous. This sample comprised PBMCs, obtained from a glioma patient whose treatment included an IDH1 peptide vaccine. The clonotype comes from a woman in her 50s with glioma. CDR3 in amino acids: CASSLGLGTEKLFF. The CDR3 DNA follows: TGTGCCAGCAGCTTAGGACTGGGAACTGAAAAACTGTTTTTT. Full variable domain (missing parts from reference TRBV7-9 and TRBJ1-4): DTGVSQNPRHKITKRGQNVTFRCDPISEHNRLYWYRQTLGQGPEFLTYFQNEAQLEKSRLLSDRFSAERPKGSFSTLEIQRTEQGDSAMYLCASSLGLGTEKLFFGSGTQLSVL.